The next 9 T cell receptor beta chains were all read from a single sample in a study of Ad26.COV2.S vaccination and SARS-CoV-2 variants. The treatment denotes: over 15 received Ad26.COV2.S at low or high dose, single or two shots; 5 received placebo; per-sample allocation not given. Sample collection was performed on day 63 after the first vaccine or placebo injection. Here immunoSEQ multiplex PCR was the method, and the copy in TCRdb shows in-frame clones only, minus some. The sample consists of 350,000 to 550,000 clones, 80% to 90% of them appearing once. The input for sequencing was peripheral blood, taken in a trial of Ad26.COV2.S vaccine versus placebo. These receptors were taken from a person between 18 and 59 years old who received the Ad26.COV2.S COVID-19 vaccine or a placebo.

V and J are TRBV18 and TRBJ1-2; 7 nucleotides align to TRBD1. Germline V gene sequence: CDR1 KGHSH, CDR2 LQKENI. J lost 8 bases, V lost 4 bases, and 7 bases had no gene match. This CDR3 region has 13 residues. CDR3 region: CASSLDRLSGYTF. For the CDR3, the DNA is TGTGCCAGCTCACTGGACAGGCTGAGCGGCTACACCTTC.

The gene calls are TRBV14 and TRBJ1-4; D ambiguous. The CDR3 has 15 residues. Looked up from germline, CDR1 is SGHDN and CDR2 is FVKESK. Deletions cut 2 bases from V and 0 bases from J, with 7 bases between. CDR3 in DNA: TGTGCCAGCAGCCAATTTTTGTCAACTAATGAAAAACTGTTTTTT. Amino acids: CASSQFLSTNEKLFF.

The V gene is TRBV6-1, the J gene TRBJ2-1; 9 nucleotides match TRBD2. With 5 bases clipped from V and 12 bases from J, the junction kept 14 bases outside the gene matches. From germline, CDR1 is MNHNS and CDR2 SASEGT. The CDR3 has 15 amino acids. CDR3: CASSSAGGRAHLQFF. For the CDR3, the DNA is TGTGCCAGCAGTTCTGCAGGCGGGAGGGCCCACCTGCAGTTCTTC.

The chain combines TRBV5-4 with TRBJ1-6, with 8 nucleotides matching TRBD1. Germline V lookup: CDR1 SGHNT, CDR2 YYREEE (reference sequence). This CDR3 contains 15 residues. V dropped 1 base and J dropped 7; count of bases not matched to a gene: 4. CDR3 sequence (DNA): TGTGCCAGCAGCTTGACAGGGGGAATGAATTCACCCCTCCACTTT. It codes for CASSLTGGMNSPLHF.

The CDR3 spells CASSLAGLEETQYF. CDR3 bases: TGTGCCAGCAGCTTAGCGGGACTAGAAGAGACCCAGTACTTC. The rearrangement joins TRBV11-1 to TRBJ2-5, with 8 bases aligning to TRBD2. Germline V CDR1 and CDR2: SGHAT, FQDESV (reference sequence). This CDR3 has 14 amino acids. V was clipped by 0 bases and J by 3 bases; unmatched bases: 0.

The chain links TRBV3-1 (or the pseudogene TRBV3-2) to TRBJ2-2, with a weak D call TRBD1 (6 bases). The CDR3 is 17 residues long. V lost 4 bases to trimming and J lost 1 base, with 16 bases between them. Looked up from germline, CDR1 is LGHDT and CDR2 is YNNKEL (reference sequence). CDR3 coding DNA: TGTGCCAGCAGCCCCCTTGACAGGCTACAGAACACCGGGGAGCTGTTTTTT. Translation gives CASSPLDRLQNTGELFF.

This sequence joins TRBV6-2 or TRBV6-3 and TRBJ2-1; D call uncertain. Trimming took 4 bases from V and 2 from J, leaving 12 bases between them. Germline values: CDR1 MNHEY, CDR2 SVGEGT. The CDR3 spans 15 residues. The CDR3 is CASSLASGAYNEQFF. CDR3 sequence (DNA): TGTGCCAGCAGTTTGGCGTCGGGCGCCTACAATGAGCAGTTCTTC.

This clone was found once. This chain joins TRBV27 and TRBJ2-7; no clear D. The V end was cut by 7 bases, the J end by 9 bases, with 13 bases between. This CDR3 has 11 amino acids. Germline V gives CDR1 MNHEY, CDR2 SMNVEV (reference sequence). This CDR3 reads CASKSKGMQYV. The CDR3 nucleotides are TGTGCCAGCAAGAGTAAGGGCATGCAGTACGTC.

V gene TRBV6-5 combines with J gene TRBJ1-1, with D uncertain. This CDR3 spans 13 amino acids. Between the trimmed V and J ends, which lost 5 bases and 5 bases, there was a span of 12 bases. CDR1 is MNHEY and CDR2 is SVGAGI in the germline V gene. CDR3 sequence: CASSPYIRTEAFF. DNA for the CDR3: TGTGCCAGCAGTCCATATATTAGAACTGAAGCTTTCTTT.